These 22 T cell receptor beta chains originate from one sample sequenced in a study of blood T cell repertoires in COVID-19. The assay was immunoSEQ multiplex PCR, and TCRdb's table has in-frame clones only and misses some. Among 100,000 to 150,000 clones listed, over 80% were seen once. Material: peripheral blood. Receptors originate from a woman between 70 and 85 years old with acute or convalescent COVID-19.

V is TRBV19 and J is TRBJ1-3; 7 bases line up with TRBD1. This CDR3 is built from 14 residues. With V trimmed by 10 bases and J by 2 bases, 8 bases remained unmatched. CDR1 and CDR2 from the germline V gene are LNHDA and SQIVND (reference sequence). CDR3 nucleotides: TGTGCCACTACCCCAGGGGGTCCTGGAAACACCATATATTTT. It codes for CATTPGGPGNTIYF.

The J gene is TRBJ1-1, the V gene TRBV7-3; 7 nucleotides agree with TRBD1. The CDR3 sequence is 15 residues long. The germline gives CDR1 SGHTA, CDR2 FQGTGA. J gave up 5 bases and V 5 bases, and 11 bases lay outside the gene matches. CDR3 in amino acids: CASSPQGGVRTEAFF. The CDR3 DNA is TGTGCCAGCAGCCCCCAGGGGGGCGTGCGGACTGAAGCTTTCTTT.

This clone was found a few times. The rearrangement joins TRBV6-4 to TRBJ2-3; 7 bases are a match to TRBD2. V lost 6 bases, J lost 7 bases, and 10 bases stayed unmatched. Germline assignment: CDR1 MRHNA and CDR2 SNTAGT. This CDR3 is built from 14 residues. CDR3 sequence reads: CASRRPGEGNTQYF. The CDR3 bases are TGTGCCAGCAGACGACCGGGGGAGGGAAATACGCAGTATTTT.

The chain joins TRBV5-1 to TRBJ2-6, with 9 bases lining up with TRBD1. After removal of 0 bases from V and 2 bases from J, the junction contained 0 bases not matched to a gene. The CDR3 covers 16 residues. Germline CDR1 SGHRS, CDR2 YFSETQ. CDR3 nucleotide sequence: TGCGCCAGCAGCTTGGGGACAGGGGCTGGGGCCAACGTCCTGACTTTC. It specifies CASSLGTGAGANVLTF.

V is TRBV28 and J is TRBJ2-7; 9 bases are shared with TRBD1. After removal of 3 bases from V and 5 bases from J, the junction contained 8 bases not matched to a gene. CDR3 length equals 15 residues. CDR1 and CDR2 from the germline V gene are MDHEN and SYDVKM. The CDR3 DNA sequence: TGTGCCAGCAGTTTTGCAGGGACAGGGTTTAACGAGCAGTACTTC. Translation: CASSFAGTGFNEQYF.

The chain is built from TRBV6-1 and TRBJ2-7, with TRBD1 as a possible D gene (5 bases). Germline values: CDR1 MNHNS, CDR2 SASEGT. Trimming removed 1 base at V and 9 bases at J, with 10 bases between. The CDR3 totals 12 residues. The CDR3 is CASSEEGFMQYF. DNA of the CDR3: TGTGCCAGCAGTGAAGAGGGGTTTATGCAGTACTTC.

J is TRBJ1-4 and V is TRBV4-1, with no clear D. The CDR3 consists of 15 residues. The V and J ends lost 3 bases and 5 bases respectively, with 13 bases between them. From germline, CDR1 is MGHRA and CDR2 YSYEKL. The CDR3 region is CASSQTRSNNEKLFF. The CDR3 DNA is TGCGCCAGCAGCCAGACTCGATCGAACAATGAAAAACTGTTTTTT.

This chain connects TRBV18 to TRBJ1-5; maybe TRBD1 (6 bases). Germline lookup yields CDR1 KGHSH and CDR2 LQKENI. Trimming removed 2 bases from V and 5 bases from J, with 10 bases in between. This CDR3 is 14 amino acids long. CDR3 DNA sequence: TGTGCCAGCTCACCAGGCAGGGGATATCAGCCCCAGCATTTT. The encoded protein is CASSPGRGYQPQHF.

The rearrangement joins TRBV28 to TRBJ1-5, with a tentative D call TRBD1 (6 bases). CDR1 is MDHEN, CDR2 SYDVKM, per germline. The CDR3 is 17 residues long. V was pared by 7 bases and J by 0 bases, with 19 bases between. In nucleotides, the CDR3 is TGTGCCAGCACTACGATGGGAGAGGGGGATAGCAATCAGCCCCAGCATTTT. This sequence encodes CASTTMGEGDSNQPQHF.

The chain combines TRBV21-1 with TRBJ1-4; no check of the table's D call, TRBD1, against the DNA was made. TRBV21-1 is termed a pseudogene. The CDR3 loop spans 18 amino acids. CDR3 DNA sequence: TGTGCCAGCAGCAAAGGGGGACAGGGCCCCGCAACTAATGAAAAACTGTTTTTT. Translated: CASSKGGQGPATNEKLFF.

V and J are TRBV6-4 and TRBJ2-1, with TRBD1 as a possible D gene (5 bases). The germline gives CDR1 MRHNA, CDR2 SNTAGT. This CDR3 region has 15 residues. V was trimmed by 4 bases and J by 1 base, leaving 11 bases between them. In DNA form, the CDR3 reads TGTGCCAGCAGTGCCCAGCCAGGGTCCTACAATGAGCAGTTCTTC. Translating it yields CASSAQPGSYNEQFF.

The genes are TRBV27 and TRBJ1-1; 7 nucleotides agree with TRBD1. Germline-derived CDR1 and CDR2 are MNHEY and SMNVEV (reference sequence). The junction had 7 bases not matched to a gene; V was cut back by 6 bases and J by 3 bases. This CDR3 has 14 amino acids. The CDR3 region has the DNA TGTGCCAGCAGCCCCGACAGGGATGACACTGAAGCTTTCTTT. It translates to CASSPDRDDTEAFF.

V is TRBV11-2 and J is TRBJ2-1; no definite D call. V lost 5 bases and J 2 bases, leaving 10 bases between the germline ends. Germline values: CDR1 SGHAT, CDR2 FQNNGV. The CDR3 consists of 14 residues. The CDR3 nucleotides are TGTGCCAGCAGCCACCCTGGGCCCTACAATGAGCAGTTCTTC. Translated: CASSHPGPYNEQFF. The variable domain in full, with the rest retrieved from reference TRBV11-2 and TRBJ2-1, is EAGVAQSPRYKIIEKRQSVAFWCNPISGHATLYWYQQILGQGPKLLIQFQNNGVVDDSQLPKDRFSAERLKGVDSTLKIQPAKLEDSAVYLCASSHPGPYNEQFFGPGTRLTVL.

V is TRBV6-5 and J is TRBJ1-3; D not certain. This CDR3 comprises 15 residues. The ends were cut back, 2 bases at V and 0 bases at J, with 8 bases in the middle. Germline CDR1 MNHEY, CDR2 SVGAGI. In DNA form, the CDR3 reads TGTGCCAGCAGTTACGGTGAGAGCTCTGGAAACACCATATATTTT. Its protein is CASSYGESSGNTIYF.

This rearrangement joins TRBV23-1 to TRBJ1-6; D not resolved. TRBV23-1 is an open reading frame, and its role is uncertain. The ends were cut back, 2 bases at V and 5 bases at J, with 16 bases in the middle. The CDR3 runs to 17 residues. DNA for the CDR3: TGCGCCAGCAGTCAACCCGCCCTCCTTACTAATAATTCACCCCTCCACTTT. It codes for CASSQPALLTNNSPLHF.

The rearrangement links TRBV12-3 or TRBV12-4 to TRBJ1-4, with D unresolved. The ends were cut back, 4 bases at V and 10 bases at J, with 10 bases in the middle. The CDR3 is 12 amino acids. The CDR3: CASSSWRGKLFF. The CDR3 DNA follows: TGTGCCAGCAGTTCTTGGCGAGGAAAACTGTTTTTT.

This chain joins TRBV9 and TRBJ2-1; possibly TRBD1 for D (6 bases). Germline CDR1 is SGDLS and CDR2 is YYNGEE. The CDR3 has 16 residues. Trimming stripped 3 bases from V and 4 bases from J, with 17 bases between. CDR3 region: CASSAGAGQTYNEQFF. The CDR3 bases are TGTGCCAGCAGCGCCGGTGCCGGACAGACATACAATGAGCAGTTCTTC.

This sequence joins TRBV6-5 and TRBJ1-5, with D possibly being TRBD1 (6 bases). V lost 0 bases, J lost 1 base, and 10 bases lay in between. Germline V gene lookup returns CDR1 MNHEY and CDR2 SVGAGI. The CDR3 sequence is 16 residues long. CDR3 bases: TGTGCCAGCAGTTACTCCGCACAGGGCAGCAATCAGCCCCAGCATTTT. It codes for CASSYSAQGSNQPQHF.

The rearrangement joins TRBV9 to TRBJ2-3; 10 bases are a match to TRBD2. Per the germline V gene, CDR1 is SGDLS and CDR2 is YYNGEE. Trimming took 0 bases from V and 8 from J; bases not matched to a gene: 6. The CDR3 spans 15 residues. The CDR3 DNA is TGTGCCAGCAGCGTAGCATCTAGCGGGGGTGGTACGCAGTATTTT. Its protein product is CASSVASSGGGTQYF.

This clone is a singleton in its sample. The chain has TRBV5-1 and TRBJ1-2; D might be TRBD1 (6 bases). This CDR3 contains 15 residues. Trimming removed 2 bases at V and 4 bases at J, with 15 bases between. The germline V gene encodes CDR1 SGHRS and CDR2 YFSETQ. The CDR3 nucleotides read TGCGCCAGCAGCTTTACCGGGACATCCTCCTATGGCTACACCTTC. As protein: CASSFTGTSSYGYTF.

The chain carries TRBV5-1 and TRBJ2-7; 12 positions agree with TRBD2. V lost 3 bases, J lost 9 bases, and 10 bases stayed unmatched. The germline CDR1 and CDR2 sequences are SGHRS and YFSETQ. The CDR3 covers 15 residues. The CDR3 region is CASSSTSGGLFGQYF. CDR3 coding DNA: TGCGCCAGCAGCTCAACTAGCGGGGGGCTGTTTGGGCAGTACTTC. Full variable domain (remainder filled in from reference TRBV5-1 and TRBJ2-7): KAGVTQTPRYLIKTRGQQVTLSCSPISGHRSVSWYQQTPGQGLQFLFEYFSETQRNKGNFPGRFSGRQFSNSRSEMNVSTLELGDSALYLCASSSTSGGLFGQYFGPGTRLTVT.

This clone was detected once. This chain links TRBV29-1 with TRBJ1-2; D gene ambiguous. Germline V gene data show CDR1 as SQVTM and CDR2 as ANQGSEA. Trimming shortened V by 3 bases and J by 1 base, and 9 bases separated the two germline ends. The CDR3 covers 13 residues. The CDR3 coding sequence is TGCAGCGTTGAGGAGGGCCTTAACTATGGCTACACCTTC. Encoded protein: CSVEEGLNYGYTF.